These 25 T cell receptor beta chains came from one sample sequenced in a study of blood T cell repertoires in COVID-19. Sequenced by immunoSEQ multiplex PCR; TCRdb stores in-frame clones only, minus some. The top ten hold roughly 0.62% of the sample, which has some 140,000 clones, 70% to 90% seen once. Sequencing was performed on peripheral blood. The receptors here all came from a man in his 60s with COVID-19, enrolled during active disease.

V usage is TRBV11-3 and J usage is TRBJ2-2; 12 nucleotides match TRBD2. The length of the CDR3 is 18 residues. V dropped 4 bases and J dropped 3; count of bases not matched to a gene: 9. The germline V gene has CDR1 SGHNT and CDR2 YENEEA. CDR3 bases: TGTGCCAGCAGCTCGCGCCCCCTAGCGGGGGGGCACACCGGGGAGCTGTTTTTT. Encoded protein: CASSSRPLAGGHTGELFF. The whole variable domain, filled in from reference TRBV11-3 and TRBJ2-2, reads EAGVVQSPRYKIIEKKQPVAFWCNPISGHNTLYWYLQNLGQGPELLIRYENEEAVDDSQLPKDRFSAERLKGVDSTLKIQPAELGDSAVYLCASSSRPLAGGHTGELFFGEGSRLTVL.

The chain employs TRBV4-3 and TRBJ2-7; no clear D gene. CDR1 and CDR2 from the germline V gene are LGHNA and YSLEER. Trimming took 0 bases from V and 4 from J, leaving 7 bases between them. The CDR3 extends over 13 amino acids. CDR3 loop: CASSQDPLYEQYF. The CDR3 DNA is TGCGCCAGCAGCCAAGACCCGTTATACGAGCAGTACTTC.

This clone was seen a few times. The J gene is TRBJ2-7, the V gene TRBV7-9, with 11 bases aligning to TRBD2. J gave up 2 bases and V 11 bases, and 5 bases lay outside the gene matches. The CDR3 runs to 13 residues. The V gene's germline CDR1 is SEHNR and CDR2 FQNEAQ (reference sequence). CDR3 bases: TGTGCCGGACATAGCGGGGGGGCCTACGAGCAGTACTTC. This sequence encodes CAGHSGGAYEQYF.

V gene TRBV21-1 combines with J gene TRBJ1-1; no DNA check was done on the table's D call, TRBD1. TRBV21-1 is a pseudogene locus. This CDR3 has 12 residues. The CDR3 DNA reads TGTGCCTGCCACAGGGAGATCGCTGAAGCTTTCTTT. This sequence encodes CACHREIAEAFF.

The rearrangement uses TRBV7-9 and TRBJ1-2; D is undetermined. CDR1 and CDR2 (germline): SEHNR, FQNEAQ (reference sequence). The V and J ends lost 1 base and 2 bases respectively, with 11 bases between them. The CDR3 is made up of 15 amino acids. The CDR3, as DNA: TGTGCCAGCAGCTTAGAGGTCGGCGGAAACTATGGCTACACCTTC. It yields the protein CASSLEVGGNYGYTF.

The chain is built from TRBV19 and TRBJ1-3, with a possible D match to TRBD1 (6 bases). The V gene lost 7 bases and the J gene lost 4 bases, with 14 bases spanning the gap. Germline CDR1 is LNHDA and CDR2 is SQIVND (reference sequence). The CDR3 consists of 14 residues. As DNA, the CDR3 is TGTGCCAGTATCCCACAGGGTTCGGGAAACACCATATATTTT. As protein: CASIPQGSGNTIYF.

The V gene is TRBV7-3, the J gene TRBJ2-1, with 11 bases lining up with TRBD2. The V and J ends lost 0 bases and 7 bases, in that order; junction bases with no gene match: 11. This CDR3 is built from 18 residues. Germline V gene lookup returns CDR1 SGHTA and CDR2 FQGTGA. CDR3 coding DNA: TGTGCCAGCAGCTTAACGCCCCAGACTAGCGGGACATGGAATGAGCAGTTCTTC. Amino acids: CASSLTPQTSGTWNEQFF.

The chain combines TRBV5-8 with TRBJ1-2; D is undetermined. V was clipped by 4 bases and J by 5 bases, with 3 bases between them. This CDR3 contains 10 residues. Germline loops: CDR1 SGHTS, CDR2 YDEGEE. This CDR3 is CASSPYGYTF. CDR3 coding DNA: TGTGCCAGCAGCCCTTATGGCTACACCTTC.

The V call is TRBV6-2 or TRBV6-3, the J call TRBJ2-2; TRBD1 agrees at 7 bases. There are 17 residues in the CDR3. J lost 1 base, V lost 6 bases, and 11 bases had no gene match. The V gene's germline CDR1 is MNHEY and CDR2 SVGEGT. The CDR3 sequence: CASSPNARGKNTGELFF. DNA of the CDR3: TGTGCCAGCAGCCCCAACGCCAGGGGGAAGAACACCGGGGAGCTGTTTTTT.

The chain couples TRBV19 to TRBJ2-2; D perhaps matches TRBD2 (6 bases). Germline CDR1 LNHDA, CDR2 SQIVND (reference sequence). The CDR3 runs to 15 residues. Trimming stripped 5 bases from V and 4 bases from J, with 14 bases between. CDR3 in DNA: TGTGCCAGTAGTTTTTCGGACTATCGCACCGGGGAGCTGTTTTTT. Translated: CASSFSDYRTGELFF.

The chain links TRBV5-1 to TRBJ2-7, with TRBD1 matching over 7 bases. There are 15 residues in the CDR3. The trim removed 4 bases at V and 0 bases at J, leaving 7 bases unmatched. Germline V gene lookup returns CDR1 SGHRS and CDR2 YFSETQ. Written as DNA, the CDR3 is TGCGCCAGCAGCCCCCGACAGGGAAGCTCCTACGAGCAGTACTTC. It is translated as CASSPRQGSSYEQYF.

The chain recombines TRBV28 with TRBJ1-5; the D gene is possibly TRBD1 (6 bases). The CDR3 loop spans 15 amino acids. The germline V gene has CDR1 MDHEN and CDR2 SYDVKM. V was clipped by 8 bases and J by 0 bases, with 14 bases between them. The CDR3 DNA is TGTGCCAGCGGAACAGGGTACAGTAGCAATCAGCCCCAGCATTTT. Residues: CASGTGYSSNQPQHF.

V and J are TRBV3-1 (or the pseudogene TRBV3-2) and TRBJ1-4, with TRBD1 identical over 9 bases. The junction had 4 bases not matched to a gene; V was cut back by 4 bases and J by 10 bases. This CDR3 region has 13 residues. Germline CDR1 reads LGHDT; CDR2 reads YNNKEL (reference sequence). CDR3 nucleotide sequence: TGTGCCAGCAGCCTTGTGGGACAGGGAAAACTGTTTTTT. Protein: CASSLVGQGKLFF.

The rearrangement links TRBV4-3 to TRBJ2-1; TRBD1 matches 11 bases. CDR1 is LGHNA and CDR2 is YSLEER in the germline V gene. The CDR3 length is 17 residues. V trimming: 0 bases; J trimming: 9 bases; junction bases outside the gene matches: 10. As DNA, the CDR3 is TGCGCCAGCAGCCAAGAAGTTAGTCGGACAGGGGGCGTTGAGCAGTTCTTC. Translated, it gives CASSQEVSRTGGVEQFF.

The J gene is TRBJ2-2, the V gene TRBV13, with 8 bases identical to TRBD1. The CDR3 is 17 residues long. Germline values: CDR1 PRHDT, CDR2 FYEKMQ (reference sequence). V shed 5 bases and J 1 base; nucleotides not matched to a gene: 9. CDR3 in DNA: TGTGCCAGCAGCCCGAGGCAGGGGGCACTGAACACCGGGGAGCTGTTTTTT. Translation: CASSPRQGALNTGELFF.

The chain is built from TRBV5-1 and TRBJ2-2; 7 bases are shared with TRBD1. Unmatched junction bases numbered 10, after V lost 4 bases and J lost 7 bases. The CDR3 covers 15 residues. Germline V gives CDR1 SGHRS, CDR2 YFSETQ. CDR3 region: CASSPGKGAVGELFF. The CDR3 coding sequence is TGCGCCAGCAGCCCCGGAAAGGGGGCGGTCGGGGAGCTGTTTTTT. The full variable domain, rest sourced from reference TRBV5-1 and TRBJ2-2, is KAGVTQTPRYLIKTRGQQVTLSCSPISGHRSVSWYQQTPGQGLQFLFEYFSETQRNKGNFPGRFSGRQFSNSRSEMNVSTLELGDSALYLCASSPGKGAVGELFFGEGSRLTVL.

The chain employs TRBV4-3 and TRBJ2-1; the D is unclear. V was trimmed by 4 bases and J by 3 bases, leaving 7 bases between them. CDR1 and CDR2 (germline): LGHNA, YSLEER. This CDR3 comprises 13 residues. The CDR3 DNA sequence: TGCGCCAGCAGCCTGGGCTACTACAATGAGCAGTTCTTC. It yields the protein CASSLGYYNEQFF.

The V call is TRBV7-2, the J call TRBJ2-7; 12 bases are shared with TRBD2. The CDR3 covers 16 residues. The trim removed 2 bases at V and 8 bases at J, leaving 10 bases unmatched. Germline V gene data show CDR1 as SGHTA and CDR2 as FQGNSA. CDR3 in amino acids: CASSLRPSGGVEKQYF. DNA of the CDR3: TGTGCCAGCAGCTTAAGGCCTAGCGGGGGGGTTGAGAAGCAGTACTTC.

The chain employs TRBV4-2 and TRBJ1-1; the D gene is possibly TRBD1 (5 bases). CDR3 length: 13 amino acids. Germline V gives CDR1 LGHNA, CDR2 YNFKEQ. Trimming cost V 6 bases and J 4 bases, with 12 bases left between them. The CDR3 reads CASSGGGFTEAFF. As DNA, the CDR3 is TGTGCCAGCAGTGGGGGGGGATTCACTGAAGCTTTCTTT.

The chain is built from TRBV7-3 and TRBJ2-3; 9 bases are shared with TRBD2. J gave up 5 bases and V 6 bases, and 15 bases lay outside the gene matches. This CDR3 region has 17 residues. Germline-derived CDR1 and CDR2 are SGHTA and FQGTGA. The CDR3 region has the DNA TGTGCCAGCAGTTACCAACACTTAGCGGGAGTCGGAGATACGCAGTATTTT. Its translation is CASSYQHLAGVGDTQYF.

This rearrangement joins TRBV13 to TRBJ1-1, with TRBD1 matching over 8 bases. The CDR3 consists of 15 residues. The V gene's germline CDR1 is PRHDT and CDR2 FYEKMQ (reference sequence). The V gene end was trimmed by 3 bases and the J gene end by 4 bases; junction bases not matched to a gene: 7. The CDR3 sequence: CASSFDRGLSTEAFF. Here the CDR3 DNA reads TGTGCCAGCAGCTTTGACAGGGGTTTGTCCACTGAAGCTTTCTTT. Complete variable domain (other parts from reference TRBV13 and TRBJ1-1): AAGVIQSPRHLIKEKRETATLKCYPIPRHDTVYWYQQGPGQDPQFLISFYEKMQSDKGSIPDRFSAQQFSDYHSELNMSSLELGDSALYFCASSFDRGLSTEAFFGQGTRLTVV.

The chain links TRBV12-3 or TRBV12-4 to TRBJ2-7; 11 bases line up with TRBD1. This CDR3 spans 13 amino acids. The ends lost 6 bases at V and 6 bases at J; junction bases unmatched: 4. DNA of the CDR3: TGTGCCAGCAGCTGGGACAGGGGGTTCGAGCAGTACTTC. Translation: CASSWDRGFEQYF.

J is TRBJ1-1 and V is TRBV30; D gene uncertain. V was trimmed by 2 bases and J by 1 base, leaving 8 bases between them. CDR3 length: 13 amino acids. Germline V lookup: CDR1 GTSNPN, CDR2 SVGIG (reference sequence). CDR3 sequence (DNA): TGTGCCTGGAGTAGAACGGGGAACACTGAAGCTTTCTTT. Protein sequence: CAWSRTGNTEAFF. The variable domain in full, with the rest retrieved from reference TRBV30 and TRBJ1-1, is SQTIHQWPATLVQPVGSPLSLECTVEGTSNPNLYWYRQAAGRGLQLLFYSVGIGQISSEVPQNLSASRPQDRQFILSSKKLLLSDSGFYLCAWSRTGNTEAFFGQGTRLTVV.

The chain recombines TRBV6-5 with TRBJ2-2, with D unresolved. Germline V gene data show CDR1 as MNHEY and CDR2 as SVGAGI. V was cut by 11 bases and J by 1 base, with 5 bases left in between. This CDR3 has 11 amino acids. CDR3 protein: CACKNTGELFF. The DNA of the CDR3 is TGTGCCTGTAAGAACACCGGGGAGCTGTTTTTT.

V gene TRBV6-5 combines with J gene TRBJ2-7; D may be TRBD2 (6 bases). The V gene lost 7 bases and the J gene lost 0 bases, with 10 bases spanning the gap. Looked up from germline, CDR1 is MNHEY and CDR2 is SVGAGI. CDR3 length: 13 residues. CDR3: CASTTGSSYEQYF. The CDR3 DNA reads as TGTGCCAGCACAACCGGGAGCTCCTACGAGCAGTACTTC.